Listed here are 14 T cell receptor beta chains from one sample, sequenced in a study of tumor-infiltrating lymphocytes in localized non-small cell lung cancer (dated by TCRdb to about 2021). Preparation of the library involved the immunoSEQ multiplex PCR assay. TCRdb holds this immuneACCESS table with in-frame rearrangements only. Some clones are missing; in checked studies, unresolved V genes explain under half, and the rest has no known cause. Present in this sample are some 13,000 clones, around 70% of which were seen just once. The biggest ten clones account for approximately 24% of the sample. The sample taken for sequencing was uninvolved lung tissue not adjacent to the tumor. Every receptor here comes from a human donor with non-small cell lung cancer.

This chain connects TRBV19 to TRBJ2-2, with 12 bases aligning to TRBD2. Per the germline V gene, CDR1 is LNHDA and CDR2 is SQIVND (reference sequence). Losses at the gene ends were 2 bases for V and 5 bases for J; bases not matched to a gene: 0. The CDR3 loop spans 15 amino acids. CDR3 residues: CASSILAGGTGELFF. The CDR3 coding sequence is TGTGCCAGTAGTATACTAGCGGGAGGGACCGGGGAGCTGTTTTTT.

This CDR3 reads CASSHGSTNEKLFF. In DNA form, the CDR3 reads TGTGCCAGCAGCCACGGTTCAACTAATGAAAAACTGTTTTTT. The chain combines TRBV7-6 with TRBJ1-4; D call uncertain. CDR3 length: 14 residues. Trimming shortened V by 5 bases and J by 0 bases, and 7 bases separated the two germline ends. The germline V gene encodes CDR1 SGHVS and CDR2 FNYEAQ. The full variable domain, its missing parts supplied by reference TRBV7-6 and TRBJ1-4, is GAGVSQSPRYKVTKRGQDVALRCDPISGHVSLYWYRQALGQGPEFLTYFNYEAQQDKSGLPNDRFSAERPEGSISTLTIQRTEQRDSAMYRCASSHGSTNEKLFFGSGTQLSVL.

The CDR3 DNA reads TGTGCCAGCAGCCTACTAGCGCAGTCCTACAATGAGCAGTTCTTC. This sequence encodes CASSLLAQSYNEQFF. This rearrangement joins TRBV6-5 to TRBJ2-1, with TRBD2 identical over 7 bases. Germline V gives CDR1 MNHEY, CDR2 SVGAGI. The CDR3 spans 15 residues. V shed 6 bases, J shed 1 base, and the junction held 6 bases outside the gene matches.

The gene calls are TRBV30 and TRBJ2-7; the D call may be TRBD1 or TRBD2 (6 bases each). Deletions cut 5 bases from V and 5 bases from J, with 22 bases between. Per the germline V gene, CDR1 is GTSNPN and CDR2 is SVGIG (reference sequence). The CDR3 is made up of 15 amino acids. The CDR3 DNA follows: TGTGCCTGGGTTCCAAGGGGGGCAAACTTCAACGAGCAGTACTTC. Translated, it gives CAWVPRGANFNEQYF. Complete variable domain (other parts from reference TRBV30 and TRBJ2-7): SQTIHQWPATLVQPVGSPLSLECTVEGTSNPNLYWYRQAAGRGLQLLFYSVGIGQISSEVPQNLSASRPQDRQFILSSKKLLLSDSGFYLCAWVPRGANFNEQYFGPGTRLTVT.

The sample holds a few counts of this clone. The gene calls are TRBV10-3 and TRBJ2-1, with 9 bases fitting TRBD1. The germline V gene has CDR1 ENHRY and CDR2 SYGVKD. The ends lost 0 bases at V and 8 bases at J; junction bases unmatched: 14. The CDR3 consists of 18 residues. CDR3 amino acids: CAISESFPGTGGRDEQFF. The CDR3 region has the DNA TGTGCCATCAGTGAGTCGTTCCCTGGTACAGGGGGCCGGGATGAGCAGTTCTTC.

The chain uses TRBV5-1 and TRBJ2-2, with D perhaps given as TRBD1 or TRBD2 (5 bases each). The CDR3 is 15 amino acids. V was clipped by 4 bases and J by 6 bases, with 16 bases between them. Per germline, CDR1 SGHRS and CDR2 YFSETQ. In nucleotides, the CDR3 is TGCGCCAGCAGCCCGGACGGGACGGCGGCCGGGGAGCTGTTTTTT. This translates into CASSPDGTAAGELFF. Complete variable domain (other parts from reference TRBV5-1 and TRBJ2-2): KAGVTQTPRYLIKTRGQQVTLSCSPISGHRSVSWYQQTPGQGLQFLFEYFSETQRNKGNFPGRFSGRQFSNSRSEMNVSTLELGDSALYLCASSPDGTAAGELFFGEGSRLTVL.

The chain carries TRBV28 and TRBJ1-1; D is uncertain. The CDR3 is 15 residues long. Trimming left V 6 bases short and J 0 bases short, with 14 bases between. CDR1 is MDHEN and CDR2 is SYDVKM in the germline V gene. CDR3 loop: CASSSPGYMNTEAFF. The CDR3 coding sequence is TGTGCCAGCAGCTCACCGGGGTATATGAACACTGAAGCTTTCTTT.

This clone has a handful of counts. The CDR3 is CAWSIGTGLSGNTIYF. CDR3 nucleotides: TGTGCCTGGAGCATAGGGACAGGACTCTCTGGAAACACCATATATTTT. The chain links TRBV30 to TRBJ1-3, with 8 bases matching TRBD1. The CDR3 extends over 16 amino acids. Germline V lookup: CDR1 GTSNPN, CDR2 SVGIG (reference sequence). J lost 0 bases, V lost 3 bases, and 7 bases had no gene match.

The V and J genes are TRBV30 and TRBJ1-2, with 12 bases identical to TRBD1. Unmatched junction bases numbered 13, after V lost 2 bases and J lost 3 bases. Germline CDR1 is GTSNPN and CDR2 is SVGIG (reference sequence). This CDR3 has 18 amino acids. The CDR3 region has the DNA TGTGCCTGGAGTCGGGGACCCGGGACAGGGGGCTCCGACTATGGCTACACCTTC. This sequence encodes CAWSRGPGTGGSDYGYTF.

The J gene is TRBJ2-7, the V gene TRBV13; the D gene is possibly TRBD1 (6 bases). Trimming removed 0 bases at V and 5 bases at J, with 8 bases between. The length of the CDR3 is 13 residues. Germline V gives CDR1 PRHDT, CDR2 FYEKMQ (reference sequence). The DNA of the CDR3 is TGTGCCAGCAGCTTAGGTTACAGGGACGAGCAGTACTTC. This translates into CASSLGYRDEQYF.

V is TRBV9 and J is TRBJ1-6, with TRBD1 identical over 10 bases. Germline V CDR1 and CDR2: SGDLS, YYNGEE. The CDR3 consists of 17 residues. V lost 1 base to trimming and J lost 10 bases; unmatched junction nucleotides: 11. The CDR3 bases are TGTGCCAGCAGCGTAACCCCCGGGACAGGGGAAGGCTCACCCCTCCACTTT. Its protein is CASSVTPGTGEGSPLHF.

This clone is labeled as medium-sized. The chain has TRBV6-4 and TRBJ1-2, with D hard to call. This CDR3 has 13 residues. Germline V gene lookup returns CDR1 MRHNA and CDR2 SNTAGT. The germline V and J ends were trimmed by 3 bases and 11 bases, with 16 bases remaining between them. CDR3 coding DNA: TGTGCCAGCAGTGATGGATGGGCAGCGAATTACACCTTC. Amino acid sequence: CASSDGWAANYTF.

The chain's CDR3 is CASSPQDYGYTF. The CDR3 DNA follows: TGTGCCAGCAGCCCACAAGACTATGGCTACACCTTC. The chain links TRBV6-1 to TRBJ1-2, with unresolved D. There are 12 residues in the CDR3. V lost 6 bases and J lost 3, with 8 bases in between. Germline CDR1 reads MNHNS; CDR2 reads SASEGT.

This chain links TRBV11-1 with TRBJ1-5; D is unclear. The CDR3 runs to 15 residues. The germline V gene has CDR1 SGHAT and CDR2 FQDESV (reference sequence). Trimming shortened V by 1 base and J by 4 bases, and 11 bases separated the two germline ends. The chain's CDR3 is CASSLGPELNQPQHF. The DNA for the CDR3 is TGTGCCAGCAGCTTAGGGCCAGAGCTGAATCAGCCCCAGCATTTT.